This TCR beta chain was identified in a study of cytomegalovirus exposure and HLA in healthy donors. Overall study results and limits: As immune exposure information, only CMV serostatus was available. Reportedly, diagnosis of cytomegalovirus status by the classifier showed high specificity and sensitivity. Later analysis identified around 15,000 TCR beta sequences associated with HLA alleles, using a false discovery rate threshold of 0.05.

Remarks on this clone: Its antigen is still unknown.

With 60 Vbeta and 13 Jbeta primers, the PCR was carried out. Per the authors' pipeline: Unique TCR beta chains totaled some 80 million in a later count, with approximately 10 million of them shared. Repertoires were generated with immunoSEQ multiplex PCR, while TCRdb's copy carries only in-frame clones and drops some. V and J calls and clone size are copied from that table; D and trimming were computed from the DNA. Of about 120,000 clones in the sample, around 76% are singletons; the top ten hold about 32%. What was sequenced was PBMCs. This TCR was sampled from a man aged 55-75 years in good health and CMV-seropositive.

The CDR3 loop reads CASSQDHEDTQGQPQHF. The CDR3 region has the DNA TGCGCCAGCAGCCAAGATCACGAAGACACCCAAGGTCAGCCCCAGCATTTT. The V and J genes are TRBV4-1 and TRBJ1-5; no clear D. Germline CDR1 MGHRA, CDR2 YSYEKL. Trimming removed 0 bases from V and 6 bases from J, with 18 bases in between. The CDR3 spans 17 residues.